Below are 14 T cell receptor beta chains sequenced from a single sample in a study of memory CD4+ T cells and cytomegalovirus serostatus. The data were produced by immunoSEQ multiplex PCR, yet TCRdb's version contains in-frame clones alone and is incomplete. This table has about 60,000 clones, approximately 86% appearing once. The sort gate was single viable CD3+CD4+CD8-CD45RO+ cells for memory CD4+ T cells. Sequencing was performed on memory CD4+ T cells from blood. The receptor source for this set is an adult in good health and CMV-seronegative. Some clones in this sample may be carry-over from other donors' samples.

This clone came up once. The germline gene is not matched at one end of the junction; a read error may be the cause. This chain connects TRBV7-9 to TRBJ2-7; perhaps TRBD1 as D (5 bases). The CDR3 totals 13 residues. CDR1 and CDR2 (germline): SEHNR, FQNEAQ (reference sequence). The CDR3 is CASRLGASYEQYF. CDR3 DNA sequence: TGTGCCAGCAGGTTAGGGGCCTCCTACGAGCAGTACTTC.

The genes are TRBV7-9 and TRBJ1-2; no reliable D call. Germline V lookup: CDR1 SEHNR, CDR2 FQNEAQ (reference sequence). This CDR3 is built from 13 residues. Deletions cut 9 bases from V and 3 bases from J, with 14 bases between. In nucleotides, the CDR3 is TGTGCCAGTTCGGTTGACGGATACTATGGCTACACCTTC. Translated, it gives CASSVDGYYGYTF.

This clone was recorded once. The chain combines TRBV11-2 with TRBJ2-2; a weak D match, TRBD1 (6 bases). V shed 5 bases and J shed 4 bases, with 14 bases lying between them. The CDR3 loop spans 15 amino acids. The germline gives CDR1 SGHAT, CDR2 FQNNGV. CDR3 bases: TGTGCCAGCAGCCAGTGGACAGTACGCACCGGGGAGCTGTTTTTT. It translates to CASSQWTVRTGELFF.

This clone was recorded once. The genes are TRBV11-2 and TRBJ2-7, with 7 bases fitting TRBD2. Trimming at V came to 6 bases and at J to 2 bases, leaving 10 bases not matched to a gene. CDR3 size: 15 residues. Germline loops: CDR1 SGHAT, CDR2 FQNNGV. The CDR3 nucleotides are TGTGCCAGCAGATCCCCGGGAGGCGTAGCCTACGAGCAGTACTTC. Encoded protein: CASRSPGGVAYEQYF.

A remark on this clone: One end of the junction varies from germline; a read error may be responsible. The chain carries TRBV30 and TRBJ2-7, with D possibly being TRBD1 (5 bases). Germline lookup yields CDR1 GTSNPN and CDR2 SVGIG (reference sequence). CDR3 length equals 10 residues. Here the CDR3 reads CAWSVWQGNF. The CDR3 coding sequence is TGTGCCTGGAGTGTGTGGCAGGGAAACTTC.

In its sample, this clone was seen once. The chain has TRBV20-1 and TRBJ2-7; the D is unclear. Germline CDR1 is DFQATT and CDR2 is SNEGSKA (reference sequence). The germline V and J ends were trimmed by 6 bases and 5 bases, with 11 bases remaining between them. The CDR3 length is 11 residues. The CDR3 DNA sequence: TGCAGTGCCGTCCACAAGAACGAGCAGTACTTC. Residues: CSAVHKNEQYF.

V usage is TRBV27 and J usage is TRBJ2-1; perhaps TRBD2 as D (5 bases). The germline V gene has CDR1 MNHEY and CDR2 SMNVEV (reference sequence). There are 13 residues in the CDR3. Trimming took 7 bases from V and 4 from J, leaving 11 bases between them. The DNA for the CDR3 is TGTGCCAGCACCAAACTAGATTACAATGAGCAGTTCTTC. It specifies CASTKLDYNEQFF.

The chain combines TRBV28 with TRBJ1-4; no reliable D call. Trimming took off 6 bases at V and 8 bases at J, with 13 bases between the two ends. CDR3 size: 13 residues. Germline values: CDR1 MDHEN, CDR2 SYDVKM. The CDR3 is CASRSGGGEKLFF. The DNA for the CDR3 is TGTGCCAGCAGGAGCGGTGGTGGAGAAAAACTGTTTTTT.

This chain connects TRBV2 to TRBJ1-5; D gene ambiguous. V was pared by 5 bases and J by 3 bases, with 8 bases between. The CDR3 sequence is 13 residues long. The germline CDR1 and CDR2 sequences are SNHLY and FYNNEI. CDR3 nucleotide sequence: TGTGCCAGCAGTTCGGAATACAATCAGCCCCAGCATTTT. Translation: CASSSEYNQPQHF.

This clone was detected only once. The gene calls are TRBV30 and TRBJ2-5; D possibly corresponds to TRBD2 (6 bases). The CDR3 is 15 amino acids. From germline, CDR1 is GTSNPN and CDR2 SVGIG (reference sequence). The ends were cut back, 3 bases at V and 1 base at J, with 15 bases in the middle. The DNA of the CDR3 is TGTGCCTGGAGGAGGGGCGGGGCTATCCAAGAGACCCAGTACTTC. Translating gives CAWRRGGAIQETQYF.

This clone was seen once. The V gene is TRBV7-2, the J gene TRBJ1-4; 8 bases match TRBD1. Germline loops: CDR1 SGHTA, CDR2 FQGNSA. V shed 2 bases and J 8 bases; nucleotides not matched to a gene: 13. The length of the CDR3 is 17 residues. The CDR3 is CASSLSSGGLIGEKLFF. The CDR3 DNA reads TGTGCCAGCAGCTTAAGTTCAGGGGGCCTGATCGGGGAAAAACTGTTTTTT.

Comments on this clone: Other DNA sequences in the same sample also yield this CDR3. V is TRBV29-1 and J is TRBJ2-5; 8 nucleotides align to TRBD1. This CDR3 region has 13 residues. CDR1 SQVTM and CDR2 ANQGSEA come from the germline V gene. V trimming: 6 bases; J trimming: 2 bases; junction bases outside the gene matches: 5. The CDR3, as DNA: TGCAGCGTCGCCGGGACAGGTCAAGAGACCCAGTACTTC. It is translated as CSVAGTGQETQYF.

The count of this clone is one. Here the CDR3 DNA reads TGTGCCAGCAGTGAATCCGGGACAGGAGGATCACCCCTCCACTTT. This codes for CASSESGTGGSPLHF. V and J are TRBV6-1 and TRBJ1-6, with 8 bases matching TRBD1. The CDR3 has 15 residues. After removal of 2 bases from V and 10 bases from J, the junction contained 7 bases not matched to a gene. CDR1 is MNHNS, CDR2 SASEGT, per germline.

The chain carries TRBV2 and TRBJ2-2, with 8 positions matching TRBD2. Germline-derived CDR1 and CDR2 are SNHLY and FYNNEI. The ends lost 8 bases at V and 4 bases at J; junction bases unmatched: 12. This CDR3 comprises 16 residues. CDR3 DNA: TGTGCCAGCGGAGCGGGGGCGGGAGTACGCACCGGGGAGCTGTTTTTT. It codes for CASGAGAGVRTGELFF.